Shown below are 25 T cell receptor beta chains from a single sample sequenced in a study of blood T cell repertoires in COVID-19. Method: immunoSEQ multiplex PCR; TCRdb's copy keeps in-frame clones and lacks some. The data show around 150,000 clones, with approximately 82% seen just once and 7% held by the top ten. The sequenced sample consisted of peripheral blood. The receptors derive from a woman between 40 and 55 years old with COVID-19, enrolled during active disease.

The V gene is TRBV11-2, the J gene TRBJ2-7; D not resolved. This CDR3 spans 14 amino acids. The V gene lost 2 bases and the J gene lost 5 bases, with 13 bases spanning the gap. Per the germline V gene, CDR1 is SGHAT and CDR2 is FQNNGV. The CDR3: CASSLSGSPDEQYV. Written as DNA, the CDR3 is TGTGCCAGCAGCTTATCCGGGTCTCCAGACGAGCAGTACGTC.

The chain combines TRBV6-1 with TRBJ1-1; TRBD1 is a possible D gene (6 bases). The CDR3 covers 16 residues. CDR1 and CDR2 from the germline V gene are MNHNS and SASEGT. The V gene lost 1 base and the J gene lost 0 bases, with 12 bases spanning the gap. DNA for the CDR3: TGTGCCAGCAGTGAAGTGGCAGGGGCCATGAACACTGAAGCTTTCTTT. This codes for CASSEVAGAMNTEAFF.

This clone has only one observation. The chain recombines TRBV20-1 with TRBJ2-5; D is ambiguous. The CDR3 consists of 11 residues. V was cut by 3 bases and J by 7 bases, with 9 bases left in between. The germline gives CDR1 DFQATT, CDR2 SNEGSKA (reference sequence). CDR3 bases: TGCAGTGCTAGCCCTTCGGGGACCCAGTACTTC. Its protein is CSASPSGTQYF.

The chain couples TRBV19 to TRBJ2-1, with 7 positions matching TRBD2. This CDR3 is built from 13 residues. V was pared by 5 bases and J by 5 bases, with 3 bases of the junction left unmatched. Per the germline V gene, CDR1 is LNHDA and CDR2 is SQIVND (reference sequence). The CDR3 protein is CASSVSGHNEQFF. The CDR3 DNA is TGTGCCAGTAGTGTTAGCGGGCACAATGAGCAGTTCTTC. Based on the CDR3 plus reference TRBV19 and TRBJ2-1, the full variable domain is DGGITQSPKYLFRKEGQNVTLSCEQNLNHDAMYWYRQDPGQGLRLIYYSQIVNDFQKGDIAEGYSVSREKKESFPLTVTSAQKNPTAFYLCASSVSGHNEQFFGPGTRLTVL.

The rearrangement uses TRBV9 and TRBJ2-1, with 9 bases aligning to TRBD2. CDR3 length: 14 residues. Germline CDR1 reads SGDLS; CDR2 reads YYNGEE. Trimming removed 5 bases from V and 6 bases from J; junction bases left unmatched: 6. In DNA form, the CDR3 reads TGTGCCAGCAGTAGAGCGGGAGGAGTCAATGAGCAGTTCTTC. Translation: CASSRAGGVNEQFF.

Details on this clone: A much larger clone differs by one base, so this may be a read error. This chain links TRBV7-9 with TRBJ2-7; 7 positions match TRBD1. Looked up from germline, CDR1 is SEHNR and CDR2 is FQNEAQ (reference sequence). The V segment lost 3 bases and the J segment 4 bases; nucleotides outside the gene matches: 6. The CDR3 covers 14 residues. This CDR3 is CASSLLGQPYEQYF. The CDR3 DNA is TGTGCCAGCAGCTTGCTGGGACAGCCGTACGAGCAGTACTTC.

This clone was recorded a few times. The chain joins TRBV11-2 to TRBJ2-3; 10 bases are shared with TRBD2. Germline CDR1 SGHAT, CDR2 FQNNGV. The V and J ends lost 11 bases and 0 bases, in that order; junction bases with no gene match: 14. This CDR3 has 17 amino acids. The CDR3, as DNA: TGTGCCGGAGCAGGCGGGACTAGCGAAATTAGCACAGATACGCAGTATTTT. It translates to CAGAGGTSEISTDTQYF.

The rearrangement links TRBV7-9 to TRBJ2-3; 13 bases map to TRBD2. CDR1 SEHNR and CDR2 FQNEAQ come from the germline V gene (reference sequence). This CDR3 spans 18 amino acids. V shed 5 bases and J 0 bases; nucleotides not matched to a gene: 8. CDR3 loop: CASSLRTSGSTSTDTQYF. DNA of the CDR3: TGTGCCAGCAGCCTAAGGACTAGCGGGAGCACGAGCACAGATACGCAGTATTTT. The full variable domain, its missing parts supplied by reference TRBV7-9 and TRBJ2-3, is DTGVSQNPRHKITKRGQNVTFRCDPISEHNRLYWYRQTLGQGPEFLTYFQNEAQLEKSRLLSDRFSAERPKGSFSTLEIQRTEQGDSAMYLCASSLRTSGSTSTDTQYFGPGTRLTVL.

The rearrangement uses TRBV3-1 (or the pseudogene TRBV3-2) and TRBJ2-2; the D gene is possibly TRBD1 (5 bases). The CDR3 is 11 amino acids. Germline CDR1 is LGHDT and CDR2 is YNNKEL (reference sequence). Trimming took 8 bases from V and 6 from J, leaving 7 bases between them. The chain's CDR3 is CASDRSGELFF. The CDR3 DNA reads as TGTGCCAGCGACAGATCCGGGGAGCTGTTTTTT.

The gene calls are TRBV2 and TRBJ2-1, with 8 bases lining up with TRBD2. CDR3 length: 16 residues. The ends lost 7 bases at V and 6 bases at J; junction bases unmatched: 14. The germline V gene has CDR1 SNHLY and CDR2 FYNNEI. The CDR3 sequence: CASTSTSGRGSNEQFF. In nucleotides, the CDR3 is TGTGCCAGCACCTCTACGAGCGGGAGAGGTTCCAATGAGCAGTTCTTC. The full variable domain, completed using reference TRBV2 and TRBJ2-1, is EPEVTQTPSHQVTQMGQEVILRCVPISNHLYFYWYRQILGQKVEFLVSFYNNEISEKSEIFDDQFSVERPDGSNFTLKIRSTKLEDSAMYFCASTSTSGRGSNEQFFGPGTRLTVL.

This clone was seen at least ten times. The chain has TRBV19 and TRBJ1-3; D is possibly TRBD1 (5 bases). CDR1 and CDR2 from the germline V gene are LNHDA and SQIVND (reference sequence). V was trimmed by 4 bases and J by 4 bases, leaving 14 bases between them. This CDR3 is built from 15 residues. CDR3 coding DNA: TGTGCCAGTAGTAACCTCGGACATTACGGAAACACCATATATTTT. Translation gives CASSNLGHYGNTIYF.

The CDR3 here is CASSTGTAKFF. The CDR3 region has the DNA TGTGCCAGCAGTACTGGGACAGCCAAGTTCTTC. V and J are TRBV12-3 or TRBV12-4 and TRBJ2-1; 7 bases match TRBD1. The V gene end was trimmed by 5 bases and the J gene end by 14 bases; junction bases not matched to a gene: 6. CDR3 length equals 11 residues.

The V call is TRBV9, the J call TRBJ2-2; 8 nucleotides match TRBD2. Per the germline V gene, CDR1 is SGDLS and CDR2 is YYNGEE. Trimming removed 2 bases from V and 5 bases from J; junction bases left unmatched: 14. The CDR3 is 18 amino acids. The CDR3: CASSVGLGEPLRTGELFF. The CDR3 nucleotides are TGTGCCAGCAGCGTGGGACTAGGTGAACCCCTAAGGACCGGGGAGCTGTTTTTT.

This clone has just a few counts. The rearrangement links TRBV10-2 to TRBJ1-2, with 9 bases identical to TRBD1. The germline gives CDR1 WSHSY, CDR2 SAAADI. The junction had 3 bases not matched to a gene; V was cut back by 8 bases and J by 2 bases. The CDR3 spans 13 residues. CDR3 in amino acids: CASEGQGNYGYTF. CDR3 bases: TGCGCCAGCGAAGGACAGGGGAACTATGGCTACACCTTC.

The chain employs TRBV29-1 and TRBJ2-6; 9 bases map to TRBD1. This CDR3 has 15 amino acids. Germline V CDR1 and CDR2: SQVTM, ANQGSEA. The ends lost 1 base at V and 4 bases at J; junction bases unmatched: 2. The CDR3 bases are TGCAGCGTTGAAGGGGACAGGGTGGGGGCCAACGTCCTGACTTTC. It specifies CSVEGDRVGANVLTF.

The chain employs TRBV7-9 and TRBJ1-2, with D possibly being TRBD1 (6 bases). The length of the CDR3 is 13 residues. The V end lost 1 base, the J end lost 8 bases, and 11 bases lay between the germline ends. Germline V gene sequence: CDR1 SEHNR, CDR2 FQNEAQ (reference sequence). Written as DNA, the CDR3 is TGTGCCAGCAGCTTAGAGTGGACAGAAGGCTACACCTTC. Its translation: CASSLEWTEGYTF.

This clone was observed a few times. The genes are TRBV4-1 and TRBJ1-2, with 7 bases aligning to TRBD1. Germline V gives CDR1 MGHRA, CDR2 YSYEKL. V shed 0 bases and J 2 bases; nucleotides not matched to a gene: 6. This CDR3 region has 16 residues. CDR3 nucleotides: TGCGCCAGCAGCCAAGATACCCGGGACAGCAACTATGGCTACACCTTC. Translated: CASSQDTRDSNYGYTF.

V and J are TRBV4-1 and TRBJ1-1; no definite D call. The CDR3 has 16 amino acids. The V and J ends lost 1 base and 0 bases respectively, with 12 bases between them. The V gene's germline CDR1 is MGHRA and CDR2 YSYEKL. CDR3: CASSQGPRGMNTEAFF. CDR3 nucleotide sequence: TGCGCCAGCAGCCAAGGCCCGCGGGGAATGAACACTGAAGCTTTCTTT.

The V gene is TRBV4-1, the J gene TRBJ2-2, with D perhaps matching TRBD1 (6 bases). Trimming pared 4 bases from V and 8 bases from J, leaving 11 bases between. CDR1 and CDR2 from the germline V gene are MGHRA and YSYEKL. This CDR3 region has 13 residues. This CDR3 reads CASSPHRVGELFF. In nucleotides, the CDR3 is TGCGCCAGCAGCCCCCACAGGGTTGGGGAGCTGTTTTTT.

This clone was picked up a small number of times. The gene calls are TRBV5-1 and TRBJ2-3, with a weak D call TRBD2 (5 bases). The V gene lost 2 bases and the J gene lost 6 bases, with 10 bases spanning the gap. CDR3 size: 13 residues. CDR1 SGHRS and CDR2 YFSETQ come from the germline V gene. This chain's CDR3 is CASSFGVADTQYF. Here the CDR3 DNA reads TGCGCCAGCAGCTTCGGGGTGGCGGATACGCAGTATTTT.

The chain is built from TRBV10-2 and TRBJ1-1; D remains unclear. Germline CDR1 is WSHSY and CDR2 is SAAADI. CDR3 length equals 12 residues. V gave up 5 bases and J gave up 0 bases, with 4 bases separating them. This chain's CDR3 is CASSQMNTEAFF. CDR3 nucleotide sequence: TGCGCCAGCAGTCAGATGAACACTGAAGCTTTCTTT.

The rearrangement uses TRBV19 and TRBJ1-1; 8 bases align to TRBD1. The CDR3 covers 15 residues. Per the germline V gene, CDR1 is LNHDA and CDR2 is SQIVND (reference sequence). V shed 5 bases, J shed 1 base, and the junction held 6 bases outside the gene matches. CDR3 protein: CASSVSTGANTEAFF. In DNA, the CDR3 is TGTGCCAGTAGTGTCTCGACAGGGGCGAACACTGAAGCTTTCTTT.

V gene TRBV3-1 (or the pseudogene TRBV3-2) combines with J gene TRBJ1-4; 11 nucleotides line up with TRBD1. The CDR3 is 17 amino acids. Per the germline V gene, CDR1 is LGHDT and CDR2 is YNNKEL (reference sequence). With V trimmed by 2 bases and J by 14 bases, 16 bases remained unmatched. The CDR3 sequence is CASSQQLGQGASQGLFF. CDR3 in DNA: TGTGCCAGCAGCCAACAGCTCGGACAGGGGGCGAGCCAGGGTCTGTTTTTT.

The rearrangement uses TRBV5-1 and TRBJ2-5; no clear D. Germline V CDR1 and CDR2: SGHRS, YFSETQ. The CDR3 is 13 amino acids. The V end lost 0 bases, the J end lost 4 bases, and 7 bases lay between the germline ends. The CDR3 spells CASSLGQLETQYF. The DNA for the CDR3 is TGCGCCAGCAGCTTGGGGCAGTTAGAGACCCAGTACTTC.

The V call is TRBV18, the J call TRBJ2-7; D is uncertain. Germline values: CDR1 KGHSH, CDR2 LQKENI. V lost 5 bases and J 6 bases, leaving 11 bases between the germline ends. CDR3 length: 12 residues. CDR3 in amino acids: CASSRPRGEQYF. The CDR3 nucleotides read TGTGCCAGCTCAAGACCTCGCGGCGAGCAGTACTTC.